This entry features one T cell receptor (beta chain) sequence. Its antigen is still unknown. Base qualities are not at hand, and no much larger clone is one base apart. TCRbeta CDR3 regions were amplified from genomic DNA using the immunoSEQ Assay, a bias-controlled multiplex PCR. Under the source paper's analysis protocol: The number of nucleated cells in each sample was estimated by amplification of reference gene primers within the assay. To quantify the absolute abundance of each unique TCRbeta CDR3 rearrangement, sequence reads were collapsed and filtered. For each sample, productive Simpson clonality was calculated as the square root of Simpson's diversity index over productive rearrangements. The source is immuneACCESS, and TCRdb retained only in-frame sequences with V and J called. Part of the clones is not carried over; for the studies checked, unresolved V genes explain less than half of this, and the remainder is unexplained. V and J calls and clone size are copied from that table; D and trimming were computed from the DNA. The sample table shows over 120,000 clones, and roughly 84% are seen once. Jointly, the top ten make up over 35% of the sample.

The CDR3 runs 14 residues from the cysteine to the phenylalanine. Only the CDR3 DNA stays, 42 bases, in frame from base 1. CDR1 and CDR2, looked up from the germline V gene, are MNHNS and SASEGT. Deletion took 3 bases off V and 7 bases off J, with a span of 13 bases between the germline ends. The data were obtained in a study of blood T cell repertoires in COVID-19 (TCRdb year 2020). Describing the broader study: Samples covering the acute and convalescent phases of COVID-19 were provided by collaborators in the United States, Italy and Spain. HLA class I and class II types, where available, came from metadata supplied by the sample provider rather than from assay-based typing. Samples were obtained from the ongoing ImmuneRACE study (first 160 participants) and from 1,254 subjects provided by 6 global collaborators. A de-identified subject ID, COVID-19 status, age in years and sex were almost always included in the sample metadata. The prospective study material was composed of cDNA or gDNA derived from T cells, B-cell-depleted T cells, or PBMCs. Subjects who had been exposed to COVID-19, were actively infected with it, or had recovered from it provided the deeply sampled blood TCRbeta repertoires that made up the dataset. The repertoires were released in a freely available public database meant as a resource for research on the immune response to SARS-CoV-2.

What the study reported, not specific to this receptor: The amount of clinical and demographic metadata varied by source and participant and was provided uncurated.

Whole blood was collected in K2EDTA tubes by collaborating institutions according to the institutions' own protocols. Collaborator samples were shipped for TCRbeta analysis as frozen whole blood, isolated PBMCs, or DNA extracted from either sample type. The chain is made from TRBV6-1 and TRBJ1-5; matching of 5 bases hints at TRBD1 as the D gene. The origin of this receptor is a human donor in a cohort sampled during active COVID-19. Sequencing was done on a sample of peripheral blood. The sequenced DNA: TGTGCCAGCAGTGAGATGGTAGGGGCCCAGCCCCAGCATTTT. The translation is CASSEMVGAQPQHF.